Following are 7 T cell receptor beta chains from one sample sequenced in a study of cytotoxic CD8 clonotypes in ibrutinib-treated CLL. Clones were sequenced by immunoSEQ multiplex PCR, and TCRdb holds only the in-frame ones, with some missing. The data contain around 140,000 clones, 70% to 80% of them seen just once; the ten biggest clones take up roughly 4.7%. The sample consisted of PBMCs, taken after 24 months of ibrutinib treatment. The receptor set was obtained from a human donor with chronic lymphocytic leukemia.

The gene calls are TRBV5-6 and TRBJ1-1, with D possibly being TRBD1 (6 bases). The CDR3 is 15 amino acids. V lost 0 bases to trimming and J lost 4 bases, with 13 bases between them. Germline V gene data show CDR1 as SGHDT and CDR2 as YYEEEE. The CDR3 loop is CASSLVAGAGTEAFF. The CDR3 DNA is TGTGCCAGCAGCTTGGTGGCAGGGGCGGGCACTGAAGCTTTCTTT.

The J gene is TRBJ1-6, the V gene TRBV19, with D possibly being TRBD1 (5 bases). Trimming pared 3 bases from V and 8 bases from J, leaving 11 bases between. This CDR3 is built from 14 residues. Germline V gene sequence: CDR1 LNHDA, CDR2 SQIVND (reference sequence). CDR3 sequence reads: CASSMVWGDSPLHF. CDR3 in DNA: TGTGCCAGTAGTATGGTCTGGGGCGATTCACCCCTCCACTTT.

The chain joins TRBV27 to TRBJ2-1; no definite D call. CDR1 and CDR2 from the germline V gene are MNHEY and SMNVEV (reference sequence). There are 14 residues in the CDR3. Trimming left V 1 base short and J 2 bases short, with 6 bases between. Written as DNA, the CDR3 is TGTGCCAGCAGTTTATTCGGGCCCTACAATGAGCAGTTCTTC. Translating it yields CASSLFGPYNEQFF.

This chain uses TRBV6-5 with TRBJ2-7; D not resolved. The V gene's germline CDR1 is MNHEY and CDR2 SVGAGI. This CDR3 contains 11 residues. Trimming removed 10 bases at V and 3 bases at J, with 10 bases between. As DNA, the CDR3 is TGTGCCACCGGTGGTCGCTACGAGCAGTACTTC. Translated, it gives CATGGRYEQYF.

Only a few counts were recorded for this clone. The V gene is TRBV28, the J gene TRBJ1-2; no firm D call. Germline values: CDR1 MDHEN, CDR2 SYDVKM. CDR3 length: 13 residues. V lost 5 bases to trimming and J lost 8 bases, with 15 bases between them. CDR3 in DNA: TGTGCCAGCAGTCCCCCGGGAGGACGGGGCTACACCTTC. It is translated as CASSPPGGRGYTF.

This clone appeared a few times. The rearrangement links TRBV5-1 to TRBJ2-7; 7 bases fit TRBD1. The CDR3 length is 14 residues. Germline CDR1 and CDR2: SGHRS and YFSETQ. V was clipped by 0 bases and J by 3 bases; unmatched bases: 3. CDR3: CASSLDQGVYEQYF. The CDR3 DNA sequence: TGCGCCAGCAGCTTGGACCAGGGGGTCTACGAGCAGTACTTC.

The V gene is TRBV7-9, the J gene TRBJ2-7, with 12 bases fitting TRBD1. Germline-derived CDR1 and CDR2 are SEHNR and FQNEAQ (reference sequence). V lost 4 bases to trimming and J lost 7 bases; unmatched junction nucleotides: 11. The CDR3 totals 16 residues. CDR3 nucleotides: TGTGCCAGCAGCTCCCAATCGGGACAGGGGGCGCGAGAGCAGTACTTC. It specifies CASSSQSGQGAREQYF.